Listed here are 9 T cell receptor beta chains from one sample, sequenced in a study of T-cell memory formation after mild COVID-19. TCRdb re-called the 5' RACE reads through MiXCR, storing one row per CDR3 protein. Of hundreds of thousands of distinct CDR3 sequences in the sample, about 22% are singletons; the top ten hold about 8.2%. Sample: PBMCs or a T cell subset sorted from them (not recorded which). These receptors were collected from an adult woman who had mild COVID-19 (a few samples of this study predate the infection). Cell type and time point are not known.

The J gene is TRBJ2-3, the V gene TRBV9, with 9 bases lining up with TRBD1. CDR1 SGDLS and CDR2 YYNGEE come from the germline V gene. Losses at the gene ends were 4 bases for V and 6 bases for J; bases not matched to a gene: 12. The CDR3 has 16 amino acids. The CDR3 coding sequence is TGTGCCAGCAGCCTGAGAGGGACAGGGAGTGAGGATACGCAGTATTTT. Translation: CASSLRGTGSEDTQYF.

The rearrangement uses TRBV18 and TRBJ2-7; 7 positions match TRBD1. The ends lost 6 bases at V and 6 bases at J; junction bases unmatched: 11. CDR1 and CDR2 (germline): KGHSH, LQKENI. The CDR3 is made up of 14 amino acids. CDR3 protein: CASSPRTGTGEQYF. CDR3 bases: TGTGCCAGCTCCCCCCGGACAGGAACTGGCGAGCAGTACTTC.

This clonotype occurred a few times. This chain uses TRBV6-4 with TRBJ2-3; tentatively, D is TRBD1 (6 bases). V was cut by 1 base and J by 9 bases, with 11 bases left in between. Germline-derived CDR1 and CDR2 are MRHNA and SNTAGT. This CDR3 has 13 residues. The CDR3 protein is CASSDLTQGTQYF. In nucleotides, the CDR3 is TGTGCCAGCAGTGACTTAACACAGGGAACGCAGTATTTT.

J is TRBJ1-1 and V is TRBV9; 8 nucleotides match TRBD1. Looked up from germline, CDR1 is SGDLS and CDR2 is YYNGEE. The CDR3 length is 15 residues. Trimming removed 0 bases from V and 1 base from J; junction bases left unmatched: 2. This CDR3 reads CASSVVQGANTEAFF. The CDR3 DNA reads as TGTGCCAGCAGCGTAGTGCAGGGGGCGAACACTGAAGCTTTCTTT.

This chain connects TRBV4-2 to TRBJ2-6; no firm D call. Trimming stripped 4 bases from V and 0 bases from J, with 10 bases between. CDR1 is LGHNA and CDR2 is YNFKEQ in the germline V gene. CDR3 size: 16 residues. The DNA of the CDR3 is TGTGCCAGCAGCCTGACATCTAGCTCTGGGGCCAACGTCCTGACTTTC. This gives the protein CASSLTSSSGANVLTF.

This clonotype appeared once. The chain recombines TRBV29-1 with TRBJ1-2; TRBD1 is a possible D gene (6 bases). The CDR3 covers 12 residues. In germline, CDR1 is SQVTM, CDR2 ANQGSEA. V lost 6 bases and J lost 6, with 14 bases in between. In nucleotides, the CDR3 is TGCAGCGTCCCGGACAGCCTGGATGGCTACACCTTC. Amino acids: CSVPDSLDGYTF. Combining the CDR3 with reference TRBV29-1 and TRBJ1-2 gives the whole variable domain SAVISQKPSRDICQRGTSLTIQCQVDSQVTMMFWYRQQPGQSLTLIATANQGSEATYESGFVIDKFPISRPNLTFSTLTVSNMSPEDSSIYLCSVPDSLDGYTFGSGTRLTVV.

The chain couples TRBV24-1 to TRBJ2-1; no reliable D call. Trimming pared 4 bases from V and 0 bases from J, leaving 12 bases between. The CDR3 consists of 16 residues. Germline values: CDR1 KGHDR, CDR2 SFDVKD. CDR3 region: CATSDPELGSYNEQFF. DNA of the CDR3: TGTGCCACCAGTGACCCCGAGTTAGGCTCCTACAATGAGCAGTTCTTC.

A few counts support this clonotype. The CDR3 DNA reads TGTGCCAGCAGCAGGGGACTAGCGTGGTTCTTC. This translates into CASSRGLAWFF. This sequence joins TRBV5-6 and TRBJ2-1; 10 bases align to TRBD2. CDR3 size: 11 residues. Germline V lookup: CDR1 SGHDT, CDR2 YYEEEE. V gave up 4 bases and J gave up 15 bases; unmatched junction bases: 4.

The chain links TRBV7-9 to TRBJ1-2, with D maybe TRBD1 (6 bases). V was clipped by 5 bases and J by 8 bases, with 18 bases between them. Germline CDR1 and CDR2: SEHNR and FQNEAQ (reference sequence). The length of the CDR3 is 14 residues. CDR3 sequence (DNA): TGTGCCAGCAGCCTGCTTCAGGGGATCGGCGGCTACACCTTC. Encoded protein: CASSLLQGIGGYTF.